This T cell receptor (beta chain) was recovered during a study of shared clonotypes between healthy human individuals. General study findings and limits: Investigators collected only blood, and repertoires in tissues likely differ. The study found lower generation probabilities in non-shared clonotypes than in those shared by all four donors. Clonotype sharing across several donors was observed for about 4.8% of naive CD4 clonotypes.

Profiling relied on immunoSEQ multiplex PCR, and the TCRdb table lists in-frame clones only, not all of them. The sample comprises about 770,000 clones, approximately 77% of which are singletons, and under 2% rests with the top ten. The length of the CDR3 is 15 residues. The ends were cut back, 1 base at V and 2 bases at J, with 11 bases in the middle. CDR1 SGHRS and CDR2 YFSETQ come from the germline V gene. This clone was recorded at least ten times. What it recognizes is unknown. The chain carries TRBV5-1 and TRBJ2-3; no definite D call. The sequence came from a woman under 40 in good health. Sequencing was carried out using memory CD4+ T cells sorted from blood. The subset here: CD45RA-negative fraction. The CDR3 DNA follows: TGCGCCAGCAGCTTGAGTGCCAGATTCACAGATACGCAGTATTTT. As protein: CASSLSARFTDTQYF.